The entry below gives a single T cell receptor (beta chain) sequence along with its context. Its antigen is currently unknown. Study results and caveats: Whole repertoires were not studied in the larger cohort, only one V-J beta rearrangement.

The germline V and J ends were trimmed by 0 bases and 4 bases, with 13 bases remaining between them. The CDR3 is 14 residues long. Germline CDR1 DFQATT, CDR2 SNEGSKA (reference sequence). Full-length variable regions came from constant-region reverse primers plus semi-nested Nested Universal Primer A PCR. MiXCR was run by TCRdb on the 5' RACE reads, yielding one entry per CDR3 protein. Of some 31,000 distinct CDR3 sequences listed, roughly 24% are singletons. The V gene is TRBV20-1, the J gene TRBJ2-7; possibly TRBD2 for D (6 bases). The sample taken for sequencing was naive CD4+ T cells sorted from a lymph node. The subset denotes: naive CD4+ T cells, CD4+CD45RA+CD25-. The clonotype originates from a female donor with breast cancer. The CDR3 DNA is TGCAGTGCTAGAGATACGGGGGTCGGGTACGAGCAGTACTTC. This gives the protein CSARDTGVGYEQYF.